This T cell receptor (beta chain) was profiled in a study of blood T cells in healthy people across ages. This clonotype was observed a handful of times. Germline CDR1 reads SQVTM; CDR2 reads ANQGSEA. CDR3 length: 13 amino acids. V lost 7 bases to trimming and J lost 7 bases; unmatched junction nucleotides: 10. A second PCR, run for roughly 7 to 12 cycles, used a sample-barcoded 5' primer plus a J-beta primer mix. Each TCR beta cDNA got a 12-nucleotide random molecular identifier. Via MiXCR, TCRdb re-called the 5' RACE reads, giving one row per CDR3 protein. Here the sample spans over 950,000 distinct CDR3 sequences, approximately 50% being singletons.

The sequenced sample consisted of blood. This receptor was taken from a woman aged 55-75 years in good health. The chain has TRBV29-1 and TRBJ2-4, with 7 bases identical to TRBD2. CDR3 protein: CSGKSGNGNIQYF. The CDR3 nucleotides are TGCAGCGGTAAAAGCGGGAATGGGAACATTCAGTACTTC.